A selection of T cell receptor beta chains follows, all from one sample in a study of blood T cell repertoires in COVID-19. TCRdb's table, derived via immunoSEQ multiplex PCR, lists solely in-frame clones and lacks some. The table shows 200,000 to 250,000 clones, with 85% occurring only once. Sequencing was done on a sample of peripheral blood. These receptors originate from a woman in her 70s with COVID-19, enrolled during active disease. CDR3s leave out the opening cysteine and the closing phenylalanine or tryptophan.

TRBV6-5	TRBJ1-1	ASSYYGTGPLTEAF
TRBV24-1	TRBJ1-2	ATSDPAAYGYT
TRBV7-6	TRBJ2-7	ASSAGGLAGGRYYEQY
TRBV6-6	TRBJ2-3	ASRDRGLTDTQY
TRBV27	TRBJ1-2	ASSLKGQGNYGYT
TRBV12-3/TRBV12-4	TRBJ1-2	ASRAQSVYGYT
TRBV18	TRBJ1-3	ASSGDPGGNTIY
TRBV9	TRBJ1-4	ASGQGVNEKLF
TRBV7-8	TRBJ2-3	ASSPRLAGGGKRDTQY
TRBV11-2	TRBJ2-1	ASSSSGRPNNEQF
TRBV18	TRBJ2-4	ASSPGQGIAKNIQY
TRBV7-8	TRBJ2-5	ASSPRQAGGWQETQY
TRBV7-8	TRBJ1-2	ASSLVSGGDYGYT
TRBV4-3	TRBJ1-1	ASSQDRSQMNTEAF
TRBV5-6	TRBJ1-6	ASSLRERGRSPLH
TRBV7-8	TRBJ1-2	ASSLGREPYGYT
TRBV5-1	TRBJ1-2	ASSLDQGEIYGYT
TRBV3-1/TRBV3-2	TRBJ1-2	ASSQVRGGYT
TRBV6-2/TRBV6-3	TRBJ2-7	ASSYPTRSPTYEQY
TRBV6-5	TRBJ1-2	ASSYSTANYGYT